This T cell receptor beta chain was found in a study of blood T cell repertoires in COVID-19. Profiled with immunoSEQ multiplex PCR; TCRdb holds only in-frame clones, not every one. Of 270,000 or so clones listed, approximately 84% are singletons. Germline loops: CDR1 LNHNV, CDR2 YYDKDF (reference sequence). Trimming removed 0 bases at V and 2 bases at J, with 7 bases between. This CDR3 is 14 amino acids long. The sample consisted of peripheral blood. J is TRBJ2-5 and V is TRBV15; D gene unclear. The origin of this receptor is a human donor with COVID-19, enrolled during active disease. The donor label of this sample is uncertain. CDR3 sequence: CATSRDPVQETQYF. The CDR3 region has the DNA TGTGCCACCAGCAGAGATCCTGTACAAGAGACCCAGTACTTC. Based on the CDR3 plus reference TRBV15 and TRBJ2-5, the full variable domain is DAMVIQNPRYQVTQFGKPVTLSCSQTLNHNVMYWYQQKSSQAPKLLFHYYDKDFNNEADTPDNFQSRRPNTSFCFLDIRSPGLGDTAMYLCATSRDPVQETQYFGPGTRLLVL.